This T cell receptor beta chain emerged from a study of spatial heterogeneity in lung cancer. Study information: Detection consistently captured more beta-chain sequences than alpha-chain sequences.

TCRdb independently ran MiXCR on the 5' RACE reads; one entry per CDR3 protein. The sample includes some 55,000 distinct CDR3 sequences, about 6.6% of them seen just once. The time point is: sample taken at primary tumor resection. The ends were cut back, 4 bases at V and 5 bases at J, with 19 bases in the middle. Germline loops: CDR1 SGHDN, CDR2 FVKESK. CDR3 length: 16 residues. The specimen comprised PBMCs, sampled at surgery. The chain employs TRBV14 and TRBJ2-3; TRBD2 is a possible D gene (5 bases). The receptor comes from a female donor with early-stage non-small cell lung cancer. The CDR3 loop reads CASSRLPGSGKDTQYF. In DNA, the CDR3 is TGTGCCAGCAGCCGCCTCCCGGGATCCGGAAAAGATACGCAGTATTTT.